This T cell receptor (beta chain) derives from a study of shared clonotypes between healthy human individuals (dated by TCRdb to 2018 to 2021). With respect to the entire study: A couple of women and a few men aged 18 to 49 years were included in the cohort. To estimate repertoire size and how much clonotypes are shared between individuals, the study performed deep sequencing of blood TCR repertoires from 4 to 6 healthy adults. For each donor, CD4 naive and CD4 memory were each given three plates, CD8 naive was given two plates, and CD8 memory was given one plate. Each donor's leukapheresis produced roughly between about 0.85 and 10 billion PBMCs. To increase sequencing depth and limit assay-specific biases, different laboratories used diverse techniques to prepare libraries and sequence TCR repertoires.

TCR CDR3 regions were amplified from genomic DNA by multiplex PCR using the deep immunoSEQ assay. Extracted genomic DNA from each cell subset was spread evenly across all wells of several immunoSEQ 96-well plates, with each plate serving as a replicate. For sorted subsets, each replicate PCR was loaded with about 200 ng genomic DNA, equivalent to 25,000 to 35,000 T cell genomes. Purified libraries were quantified with a Qubit 3.0 fluorometer, sized on a Bioanalyzer 2100, and re-quantified with the KAPA Library Quantification kit. A separate single-read 150-cycle Illumina NextSeq 550 flow cell was used to sequence each immunoSEQ 96-well plate. The paper's processing steps were these. Because the immunoSEQ output included only junctional sequences and no quality scores, the filtering could not be the same as the filtering used for full-length reads. To assign V/J genes and CDR3, sequences were annotated against IMGT germline references using PyIR, a Python wrapper for IgBLAST v1.9. Any read was removed if the V/J assignment was weak (E-value above 1e-6), the CDR3 was missing, or the read contained stop codons, out-of-frame junctions, or ambiguous translated residues. V3J clonotypes were defined as sequences sharing an identical inferred V gene, J gene, and CDR3 amino acid sequence. Percentage overlap between repertoires was calculated by dividing the number of shared unique clonotypes by the size of the smaller repertoire. Richness of each repertoire was evaluated using RTK rarefaction, the Chao1 estimator, and Recon v2.1 estimates of unobserved clonotypes. For all TCRbeta clonotypes obtained by the gDNA method from a few donors, generation probabilities were computed with OLGA. This immuneACCESS table, as held by TCRdb, lists in-frame sequences with V and J called but not all clones. Of the missing ones, under half trace to an unresolved V gene in checked studies; the others have no known cause. The D gene and trimming were derived from the DNA, and the V and J assignments and clone size from that table. This sample has 2.5 million or so clones in its table, and more than 80% of those were observed once. Together, the top ten hold over 0.12% of the sample.

Paper-wide results and their limitations: Even with the large sequencing depth, rarefaction of the sorted-subset datasets indicated that sequencing was incomplete. Across a few donors, approximately 4.9% of naive CD4, approximately 3.5% of naive CD8, 2% to 2.5% of memory CD4, and approximately 0.4% of memory CD8 clonotypes were shared. Clonotypes shared by all four sorted-subset donors showed higher generation probabilities than non-shared clonotypes. The genetic and exposure-history diversity represented was limited by the small number of donors. Pairwise subsampling indicated that sequencing depth was expected to affect the degree of clonotype sharing among donors. Larger estimated clonotype richness was generally found for naive subsets than for memory subsets. Sampling was limited to blood, and TCR repertoires in tissue likely differ from TCR repertoires in blood.

As regards this clone: Its antigen is still unknown. The record has no base qualities; no much larger clone is one base away.

V is trimmed back by 3 bases and J by 7 bases, and the junction contains 8 bases that no gene match accounts for. The CDR3 spans 15 residues, from the cysteine through the phenylalanine. The retained sequence is limited to the CDR3, 45 bases, with the frame set at the first base. CDR1 and CDR2, looked up from the germline V gene (reference sequence), are SGHAT and FQDESV. The donors were healthy, HIV-negative adults who had no recently reported acute infections or vaccinations. Every donor was a Caucasian adult residing in Nashville, Tennessee, USA. CD4+ T cells were enriched through magnetic negative selection, after which naive cells were positively selected on CD45RA and the remaining negative fraction served as the memory subset. Blood was obtained by leukapheresis, after which PBMCs were separated by Ficoll-Histopaque density gradient centrifugation and cryopreserved in liquid nitrogen vapor phase. Purity and quantity of every magnetically sorted T cell population were checked by analytical flow cytometry. From each sorted fraction, genomic DNA was isolated and quantified by UV absorbance on a Nanodrop 2000c.

Sequencing input: naive CD4+ T cells sorted from blood. According to the study, the label for this sample's cell subset or site signals: CD45RA+ positively selected. The sequence came from a man aged 18-30 years in good health. The sequence is built from TRBV11-1 and TRBJ2-3, with 9 bases aligning to TRBD2. The nucleotide sequence reads TGTGCCAGCAGCTTTGTCCTAGCGGGGCCCTATACGCAGTATTTT. Translation gives CASSFVLAGPYTQYF.